This T cell receptor beta chain was identified during a study of cytomegalovirus exposure and HLA in healthy donors. Vbeta (60) and Jbeta (13) primers were used in the PCR. The assay was immunoSEQ multiplex PCR, and TCRdb's table has in-frame clones only and misses some. The top ten clones hold over 1.5% of a sample with approximately 190,000 clones, about 86% of them seen once. Concerning this clone: The same CDR3 can be traced to other DNA sequences in this sample.

The CDR3 totals 14 residues. The germline CDR1 and CDR2 sequences are SGHRS and YFSETQ. The ends were cut back, 2 bases at V and 0 bases at J, with 9 bases in the middle. This receptor was identified in a middle-aged man in good health and CMV-seropositive. The chain links TRBV5-1 to TRBJ2-7; D remains unclear. Sequencing was carried out using PBMCs. The CDR3 reads CASSLERSSYEQYF. CDR3 coding DNA: TGCGCCAGCAGCTTAGAGAGAAGCTCCTACGAGCAGTACTTC.